This T cell receptor beta chain was recorded in a study of vaccination and CD4 T cells after COVID-19 (dated by TCRdb to between 2021 and 2023). General notes on the study: Every convalescent patient had a positive nasal swab PCR test for SARS-CoV-2, with mild disease in under ten patients and severe disease in one. Post-COVID blood samples were collected from convalescent patients a median of approximately 93 days after diagnosis, with a range of about 30 to 170 days. Each participant got two doses of either the Pfizer-BioNTech BNT162b2 vaccine (n=8) or the Moderna mRNA-1273 vaccine (n=2). For stimulating the cultures, overlapping spike peptide pools were used, derived from SARS-CoV-2 as well as from the common cold coronaviruses HCoV-NL63, HCoV-OC43 and HCoV-229E. In the convalescent cohort there were six males and four females, among whom were two Hispanic individuals, seven Caucasians, two Asians and one multiracial person. As controls, cultures received a CEFX viral epitope pool (the positive control), an HIV-1 Nef peptide pool (the negative control), or no peptide at all. Post-vaccine blood samples were obtained a median of about 72 days after the second vaccine dose, with a range of roughly 14 to 241 days. In over 8 COVID-19 convalescent patients and a handful of infection-naive healthy vaccine recipients, the spike-specific CD4+ TCR repertoire before mRNA vaccination was compared with the repertoire after mRNA vaccination.

Here V drops 6 bases and J drops 9 bases, and the junction holds 10 bases not matched to any gene. The CDR3 runs 15 amino acids, cysteine and phenylalanine included. Just the 45-base CDR3 DNA is kept, in frame starting at base 1. Per the germline V gene, MNHEY is the CDR1 and SVGEGT is the CDR2. The treatment or condition label on this specimen signifies: roughly nine-day PBMC culture with coronavirus spike peptide pools or control peptides (ViraFEST assay). To expand antigen-specific T cells with peptide pools and then pick out the expanded clonotypes through TCR sequencing, the study relied on the ViraFEST assay. The convalescent patients' positive SARS-CoV-2 PCR tests were from March to December 2020, which was before the Alpha, Beta and Delta variants emerged in the United States. Each well held under 2.5 million PBMCs cultured in IMDM containing roughly 5% human AB serum and 9 to 10 IU/ml IL-2, with 7.5 to 10 ug/ml peptide pools added. On days 3 and 7, half of the culture medium was replaced with fresh IL-2-containing medium. After around 11 days of culture, CD4+ T cells were isolated by negative selection using the EasySep CD4+ T cell isolation kit. PBMCs were separated from whole blood using Ficoll-Paque Plus gradient centrifugation and then either used fresh or cryopreserved at -140C. Culture conditions were generally each tested in triplicate wells.

The library was produced with PCR. TCR sequencing of DNA from cultured CD4+ T cells used the Oncomine TCR Beta short-read assay at the Johns Hopkins FTIC core. The QIAamp micro DNA kit was used to extract genomic DNA from the cultured CD4+ T cells. Oncomine TCR Beta libraries made from cultured CD4+ T cells were pooled using unique dual indexes and sequenced on an Illumina iSeq 100. The original methods were these. Non-productive sequences were removed, and CDR3s not starting with C, not ending with F or W, or shorter than 7 amino acids were discarded. The MANAFEST web application was used to identify antigen-specific clonotypes by comparing peptide-stimulated wells against reference wells and other culture wells. For a clone to be called positive, the clone needed an FDR below 0.05, an odds ratio above 5, and a productive frequency above 0.1% in at least two of three replicate wells. A clonotype was classed as cross-reactive if the clonotype showed significant expansion both in SARS-CoV-2 spike wells and in at least one common cold coronavirus spike condition. Using R version 3.6.1, CDR3 homology was evaluated through Levenshtein distances (stringdist) along with unrooted phylogenetic trees (ape). The public reads were reprocessed in TCRdb via fastp at Q25 and MiXCR, keeping in-frame beta chains. All rows with the same CDR3 protein become a single entry with the most common DNA and genes. TCRdb, not the original authors, processed these V and J calls. The sample contains approximately 2,800 distinct CDR3 sequences, 75% to 85% of them found a single time. Roughly 28% of the sample is taken by the ten largest.

The study at large found these results: In convalescent patients, a median roughly 86% of post-vaccine SARS-CoV-2-reactive clones were detected only after vaccination, suggesting vaccine-specific priming. Of the vaccine-specific clones found in convalescent patients, nearly all (304 of 307) were mono-reactive for SARS-CoV-2 spike instead of being cross-reactive with common cold coronaviruses. An increase in the median number of SARS-CoV-2-reactive clonotypes from some 20 after infection to 35 to 40 after vaccination was observed, but the change was not found to be significant. The number of convalescent patients in the study was relatively small, and the study did not examine early timepoints following natural infection.

Of note for this clonotype: The antigen it recognizes is unknown. Base quality data are lacking; no much larger clone is found one base away.

Sequencing was done on a sample of CD4+ T cells from blood, cultured in vitro. This TCR was recovered from a human donor who had recovered from COVID-19. The chain links TRBV6-2 or TRBV6-3 with TRBJ1-6; 8 central nucleotides agree with TRBD1. The CDR3 protein sequence reads: CASSPQGQGRSPLHF. The nucleotide sequence is given as TGTGCCAGCAGCCCTCAAGGACAGGGCCGTTCACCCCTCCACTTT.